The sequence of this T cell receptor (beta chain) was determined in a study of cytomegalovirus exposure and HLA in healthy donors. Study findings and constraints: In a later analysis, specific HLA alleles were associated with under 20,000 TCR beta sequences at a 0.05 false discovery rate. When analyzed later, the rates of TCR association showed variation by HLA locus, with DRB1 the most and HLA-C the fewest.

In the case of this clone: Antigen: not known.

PCR amplification relied on 60 Vbeta primers (plus 13 Jbeta primers). Data came from immunoSEQ multiplex PCR; TCRdb stores just in-frame clones and leaves some out. The repertoire includes approximately 140,000 clones, approximately 80% of them detected once, and roughly 4% sits in the top ten. Trimming took 4 bases from V and 15 from J, leaving 20 bases between them. The CDR3 spans 14 residues. Per germline, CDR1 SGHRS and CDR2 YFSETQ. The sample comprised PBMCs. This TCR was sampled from a man aged 35 to 55 in good health and CMV-seropositive. The V gene is TRBV5-1, the J gene TRBJ1-6; D is perhaps TRBD1 (6 bases). DNA of the CDR3: TGCGCCAGCAGCCCGGACAGACCAGAACTGCTCCTCCACTTT. The encoded protein is CASSPDRPELLLHF.